This TCR beta chain was sequenced for a study of OX40 agonist ivuxolimab in advanced cancers. Measured with immunoSEQ multiplex PCR; TCRdb has only the in-frame clones, and not every one. The table shows 55,000 to 90,000 clones, with just over 85% occurring only once. The germline CDR1 and CDR2 sequences are MNHEY and SMNVEV (reference sequence). J lost 3 bases, V lost 7 bases, and 2 bases had no gene match. The length of the CDR3 is 12 residues. The V and J genes are TRBV27 and TRBJ1-1; 7 nucleotides line up with TRBD1. This sequence was found in an adult with an advanced solid tumor such as melanoma, head and neck, liver or kidney cancer. The sample consisted of CD4+ or CD8+ T cells sorted from blood, taken in a trial of the OX40 agonist ivuxolimab. The CDR3 sequence: CASKTGHTEAFF. The CDR3 DNA follows: TGTGCCAGCAAGACAGGGCACACTGAAGCTTTCTTT.